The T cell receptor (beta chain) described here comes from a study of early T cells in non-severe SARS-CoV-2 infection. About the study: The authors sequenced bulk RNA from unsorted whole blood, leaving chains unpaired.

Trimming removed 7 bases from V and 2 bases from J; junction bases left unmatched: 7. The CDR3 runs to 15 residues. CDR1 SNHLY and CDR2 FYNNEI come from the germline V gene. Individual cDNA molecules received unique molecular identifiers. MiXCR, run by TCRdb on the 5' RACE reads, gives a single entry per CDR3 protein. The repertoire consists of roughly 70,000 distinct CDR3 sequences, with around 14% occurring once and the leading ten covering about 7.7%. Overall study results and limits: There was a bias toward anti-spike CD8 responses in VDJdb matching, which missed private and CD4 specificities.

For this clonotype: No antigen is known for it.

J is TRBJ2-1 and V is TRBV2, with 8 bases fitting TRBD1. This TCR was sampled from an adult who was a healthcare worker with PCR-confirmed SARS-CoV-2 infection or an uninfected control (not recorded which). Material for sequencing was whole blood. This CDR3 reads CASNPTGETYNEQFF. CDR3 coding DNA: TGTGCCAGCAATCCGACAGGGGAAACCTACAATGAGCAGTTCTTC.